This passage covers 2 T cell receptor beta chains from one sample sequenced in a study of shared clonotypes between healthy human individuals. Repertoires were generated with immunoSEQ multiplex PCR, while TCRdb's copy carries only in-frame clones and drops some. The table lists about 480,000 clones, approximately 79% of them singletons. The sample consisted of PBMCs. These receptors all come from a woman aged 40 to 49 in good health. Some clones in this sample may be carry-over from other donors' samples.

With regard to this clone: This CDR3 is also generated by other DNA sequences in the sample. The rearrangement uses TRBV7-2 and TRBJ1-2; perhaps TRBD1 as D (5 bases). This CDR3 region has 14 residues. V lost 3 bases, J lost 0 bases, and 8 bases lay in between. Per germline, CDR1 SGHTA and CDR2 FQGNSA. CDR3 region: CASSFDRANYGYTF. In DNA, the CDR3 is TGTGCCAGCAGCTTCGACAGAGCTAACTATGGCTACACCTTC.

The chain links TRBV7-2 to TRBJ2-7; the D call may be TRBD1 or TRBD2 (5 bases each). V shed 1 base and J shed 5 bases, with 12 bases lying between them. This CDR3 region has 14 residues. CDR1 is SGHTA and CDR2 is FQGNSA in the germline V gene. Here the CDR3 reads CASSLDGLGDEQYF. Written as DNA, the CDR3 is TGTGCCAGCAGCTTAGACGGTTTGGGGGACGAGCAGTACTTC.